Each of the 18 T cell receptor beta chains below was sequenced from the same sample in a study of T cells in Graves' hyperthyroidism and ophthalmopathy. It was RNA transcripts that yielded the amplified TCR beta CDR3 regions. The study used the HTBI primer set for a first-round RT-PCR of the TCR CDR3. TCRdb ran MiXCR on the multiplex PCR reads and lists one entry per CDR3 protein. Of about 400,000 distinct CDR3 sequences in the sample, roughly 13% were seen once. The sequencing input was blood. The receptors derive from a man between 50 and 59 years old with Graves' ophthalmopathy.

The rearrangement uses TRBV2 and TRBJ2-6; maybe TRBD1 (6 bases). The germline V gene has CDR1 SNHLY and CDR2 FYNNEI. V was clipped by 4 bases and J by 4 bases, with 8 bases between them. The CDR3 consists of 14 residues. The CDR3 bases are TGTGCCAGCAGTGGGGGGCCGGGGGCCAACGTCCTGACTTTC. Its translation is CASSGGPGANVLTF.

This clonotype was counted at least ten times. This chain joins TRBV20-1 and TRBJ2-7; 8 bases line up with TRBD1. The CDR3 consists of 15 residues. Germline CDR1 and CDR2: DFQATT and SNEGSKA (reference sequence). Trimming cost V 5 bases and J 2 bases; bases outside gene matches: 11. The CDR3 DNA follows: TGCAGTGCTGCAACCCGGGACAGGAATACCTACGAGCAGTACTTC. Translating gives CSAATRDRNTYEQYF.

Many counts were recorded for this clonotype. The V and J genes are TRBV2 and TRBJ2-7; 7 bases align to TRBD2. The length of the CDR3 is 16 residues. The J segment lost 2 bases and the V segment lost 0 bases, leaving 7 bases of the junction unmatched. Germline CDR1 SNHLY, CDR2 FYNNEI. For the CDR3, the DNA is TGTGCCAGCAGTGAAGCGCGGGCTAGCGGCACCTACGAGCAGTACTTC. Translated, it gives CASSEARASGTYEQYF.

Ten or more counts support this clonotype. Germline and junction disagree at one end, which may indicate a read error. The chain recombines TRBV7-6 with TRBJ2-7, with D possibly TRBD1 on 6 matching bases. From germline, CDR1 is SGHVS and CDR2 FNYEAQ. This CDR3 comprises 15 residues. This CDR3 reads CASSYGVGQAYGQYF. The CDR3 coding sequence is TGTGCCAGCAGCTACGGAGTGGGACAAGCCTACGGGCAGTACTTC. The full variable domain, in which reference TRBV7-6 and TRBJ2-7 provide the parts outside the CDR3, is GAGVSQSPRYKVTKRGQDVALRCDPISGHVSLYWYRQALGQGPEFLTYFNYEAQQDKSGLPNDRFSAERPEGSISTLTIQRTEQRDSAMYRCASSYGVGQAYGQYFGPGTRLTVT.

The CDR3: CASSQEGGVGPYEQYF. The CDR3 nucleotides are TGTGCCAGCAGCCAAGAAGGAGGGGTAGGACCCTACGAGCAGTACTTC. The chain has TRBV4-2 and TRBJ2-7; possibly TRBD2 for D (6 bases). Germline CDR1 is LGHNA and CDR2 is YNFKEQ. V was shortened by 0 bases and J by 2 bases, with 14 bases between the two germline ends. The length of the CDR3 is 16 residues.

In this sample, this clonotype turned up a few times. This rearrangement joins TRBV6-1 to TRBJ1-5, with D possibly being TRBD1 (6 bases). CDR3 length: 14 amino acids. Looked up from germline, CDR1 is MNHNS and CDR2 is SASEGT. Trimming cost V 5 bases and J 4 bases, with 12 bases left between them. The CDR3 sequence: CASSRSQGNQPQHF. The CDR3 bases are TGTGCCAGCAGTCGCTCACAGGGAAATCAGCCCCAGCATTTT.

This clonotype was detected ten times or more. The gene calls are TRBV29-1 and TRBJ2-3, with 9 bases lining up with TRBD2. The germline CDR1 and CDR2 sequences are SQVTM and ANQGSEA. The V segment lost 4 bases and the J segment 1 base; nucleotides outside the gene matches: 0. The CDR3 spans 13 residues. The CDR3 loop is CSVGLAGTDTQYF. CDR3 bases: TGCAGCGTTGGACTAGCGGGCACAGATACGCAGTATTTT.

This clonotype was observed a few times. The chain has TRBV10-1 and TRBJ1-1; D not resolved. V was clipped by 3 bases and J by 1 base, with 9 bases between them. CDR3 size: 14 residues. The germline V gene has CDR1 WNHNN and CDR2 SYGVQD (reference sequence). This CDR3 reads CASSESAGNTEAFF. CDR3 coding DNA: TGCGCCAGCAGTGAATCGGCGGGGAACACTGAAGCTTTCTTT.

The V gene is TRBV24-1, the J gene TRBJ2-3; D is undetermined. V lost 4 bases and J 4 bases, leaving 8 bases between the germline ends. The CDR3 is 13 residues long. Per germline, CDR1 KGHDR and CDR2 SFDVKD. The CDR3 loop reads CATSDVLADTQYF. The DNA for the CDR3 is TGTGCCACCAGTGACGTCCTAGCAGATACGCAGTATTTT.

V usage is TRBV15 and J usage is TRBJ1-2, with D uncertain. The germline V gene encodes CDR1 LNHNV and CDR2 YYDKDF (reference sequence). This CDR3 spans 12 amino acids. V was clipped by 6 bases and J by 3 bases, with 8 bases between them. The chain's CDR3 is CATSSAYYGYTF. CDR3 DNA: TGTGCCACCAGTTCAGCATACTATGGCTACACCTTC. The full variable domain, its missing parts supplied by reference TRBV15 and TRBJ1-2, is DAMVIQNPRYQVTQFGKPVTLSCSQTLNHNVMYWYQQKSSQAPKLLFHYYDKDFNNEADTPDNFQSRRPNTSFCFLDIRSPGLGDTAMYLCATSSAYYGYTFGSGTRLTVV.

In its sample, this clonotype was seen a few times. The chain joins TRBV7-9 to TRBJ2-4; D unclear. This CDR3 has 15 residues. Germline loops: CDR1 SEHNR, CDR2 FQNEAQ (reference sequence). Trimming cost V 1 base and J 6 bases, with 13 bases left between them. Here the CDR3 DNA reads TGTGCCAGCAGCTTAGGGAAAACTGGCGGAAACATTCAGTACTTC. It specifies CASSLGKTGGNIQYF.

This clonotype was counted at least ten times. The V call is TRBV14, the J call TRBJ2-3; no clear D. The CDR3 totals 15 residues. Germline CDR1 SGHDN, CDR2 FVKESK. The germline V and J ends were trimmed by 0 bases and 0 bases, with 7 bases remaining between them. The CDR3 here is CASSQDLVSTDTQYF. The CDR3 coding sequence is TGTGCCAGCAGCCAAGATCTTGTCAGCACAGATACGCAGTATTTT.

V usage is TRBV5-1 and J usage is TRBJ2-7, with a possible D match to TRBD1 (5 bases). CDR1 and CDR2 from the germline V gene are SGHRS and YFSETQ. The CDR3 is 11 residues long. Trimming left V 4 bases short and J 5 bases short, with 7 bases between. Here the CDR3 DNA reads TGCGCCAGCAGCATCAGGGACGAGCAGTACTTC. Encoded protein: CASSIRDEQYF.

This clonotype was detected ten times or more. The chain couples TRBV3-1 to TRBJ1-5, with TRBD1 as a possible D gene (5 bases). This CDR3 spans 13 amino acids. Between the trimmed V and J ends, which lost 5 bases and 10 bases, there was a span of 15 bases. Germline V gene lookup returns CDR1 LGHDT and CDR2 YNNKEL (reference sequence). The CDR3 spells CASSEGAGQPQHF. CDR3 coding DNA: TGTGCCAGCAGCGAAGGGGCCGGACAACCCCAGCATTTT.

In nucleotides, the CDR3 is TGTGCCACCACAGGGGATATCGGCAATGAGCAGTTCTTC. Translation: CATTGDIGNEQFF. The J gene is TRBJ2-1, the V gene TRBV10-3; 7 nucleotides match TRBD1. V lost 10 bases and J lost 6; bases outside the gene matches: 9. The CDR3 spans 13 residues. CDR1 is ENHRY, CDR2 SYGVKD, per germline.

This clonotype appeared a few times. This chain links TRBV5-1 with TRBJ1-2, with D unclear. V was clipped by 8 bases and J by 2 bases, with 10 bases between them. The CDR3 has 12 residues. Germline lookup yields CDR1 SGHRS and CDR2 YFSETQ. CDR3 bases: TGCGCCAGTGGACCGGGGAACTATGGCTACACCTTC. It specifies CASGPGNYGYTF. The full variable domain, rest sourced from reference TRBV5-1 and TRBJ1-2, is KAGVTQTPRYLIKTRGQQVTLSCSPISGHRSVSWYQQTPGQGLQFLFEYFSETQRNKGNFPGRFSGRQFSNSRSEMNVSTLELGDSALYLCASGPGNYGYTFGSGTRLTVV.

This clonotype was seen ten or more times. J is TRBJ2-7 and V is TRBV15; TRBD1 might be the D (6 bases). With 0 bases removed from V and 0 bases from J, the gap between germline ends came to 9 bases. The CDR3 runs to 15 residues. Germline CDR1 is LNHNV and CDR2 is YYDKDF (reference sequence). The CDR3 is CATSRDRGGSYEQYF. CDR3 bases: TGTGCCACCAGCAGAGATCGAGGGGGCTCCTACGAGCAGTACTTC.

CDR3 loop: CASSRGISDYGYTF. The CDR3 DNA follows: TGTGCCAGCTCTCGGGGCATCAGCGACTATGGCTACACCTTC. The chain couples TRBV18 to TRBJ1-2; weak D call: TRBD1 (5 bases). Trimming pared 6 bases from V and 3 bases from J, leaving 14 bases between. CDR1 and CDR2 from the germline V gene are KGHSH and LQKENI. The CDR3 runs 14 residues.